A single sample gave rise to the 29 T cell receptor beta chains below, sequenced in a study of shared T cell receptors in the human thymus. The method was immunoSEQ multiplex PCR; TCRdb's version includes in-frame clones alone and lacks a portion of them. Among hundreds of thousands of clones listed, around nine tenths were seen once. This sample also appeared in a second study, on human thymus T cells.

The specimen was thymocytes. The receptors were sampled from a boy in the first two years of life with a congenital heart defect.

V gene TRBV29-1 combines with J gene TRBJ1-1, with D maybe TRBD1 (5 bases). The CDR3 is 12 amino acids. The germline V gene encodes CDR1 SQVTM and CDR2 ANQGSEA. Trimming took off 6 bases at V and 7 bases at J, with 15 bases between the two ends. CDR3 sequence reads: CSVGERGGEAFF. CDR3 coding DNA: TGCAGCGTGGGGGAGCGGGGGGGTGAAGCTTTCTTT.

This chain uses TRBV14 with TRBJ2-7, with 8 bases lining up with TRBD1. The CDR3 has 17 residues. Per the germline V gene, CDR1 is SGHDN and CDR2 is FVKESK. Trimming cost V 2 bases and J 2 bases; bases outside gene matches: 11. DNA of the CDR3: TGTGCCAGCAGCCAACCGGACAGGGTCCCACCAACCTACGAGCAGTACTTC. Residues: CASSQPDRVPPTYEQYF.

The chain has TRBV6-4 and TRBJ1-1; TRBD1 is a possible D gene (6 bases). The CDR3 contains 14 residues. Deletions cut 6 bases from V and 5 bases from J, with 16 bases between. Germline-derived CDR1 and CDR2 are MRHNA and SNTAGT. The CDR3 reads CASRPNGGATEAFF. The CDR3, as DNA: TGTGCCAGCAGACCCAATGGGGGGGCGACTGAAGCTTTCTTT.

The gene calls are TRBV4-3 and TRBJ2-2; D remains ambiguous. Germline CDR1 and CDR2: LGHNA and YSLEER. V was shortened by 1 base and J by 6 bases, with 24 bases between the two germline ends. The CDR3 consists of 19 residues. DNA of the CDR3: TGCGCCAGCAGCCAAGCCATACGTCCGGAAGCCAGGCCGGCCGGGGAGCTGTTTTTT. Amino acid sequence: CASSQAIRPEARPAGELFF.

The V gene is TRBV14, the J gene TRBJ2-5; D is perhaps TRBD2 (7 bases). Germline assignment: CDR1 SGHDN and CDR2 FVKESK. The V gene lost 1 base and the J gene lost 5 bases, with 14 bases spanning the gap. This CDR3 has 15 amino acids. In DNA, the CDR3 is TGTGCCAGCAGCCAAGGCGGGGGCTGGAGGGAGACCCAGTACTTC. The encoded protein is CASSQGGGWRETQYF.

This clone was detected once. The J gene is TRBJ2-7, the V gene TRBV7-2; D is possibly TRBD2 (6 bases). CDR1 is SGHTA and CDR2 is FQGNSA in the germline V gene. CDR3 length equals 15 residues. V lost 1 base and J lost 3, with 13 bases in between. In nucleotides, the CDR3 is TGTGCCAGCAGCTTAGGAGTGGCGGGGCACTACGAGCAGTACTTC. Protein sequence: CASSLGVAGHYEQYF.

The rearrangement joins TRBV7-3 to TRBJ2-2; possibly TRBD2 for D (7 bases). This CDR3 comprises 20 residues. Per the germline V gene, CDR1 is SGHTA and CDR2 is FQGTGA. The V gene lost 5 bases and the J gene lost 1 base, with 26 bases spanning the gap. Written as DNA, the CDR3 is TGTGCCAGCAGCCGTACGATCCCAGGGGAGGGACTGGAGAACACCGGGGAGCTGTTTTTT. It codes for CASSRTIPGEGLENTGELFF.

Here the CDR3 reads CAINVRGLAGGKNEQFF. The CDR3 bases are TGTGCCATCAACGTCCGAGGGCTAGCGGGAGGTAAGAATGAGCAGTTCTTC. The J gene is TRBJ2-1, the V gene TRBV10-3, with TRBD2 identical over 11 bases. After removal of 7 bases from V and 7 bases from J, the junction contained 15 bases not matched to a gene. There are 17 residues in the CDR3. Germline values: CDR1 ENHRY, CDR2 SYGVKD.

The genes are TRBV6-1 and TRBJ2-3, with D possibly being TRBD2 (7 bases). V shed 0 bases and J shed 2 bases, with 12 bases lying between them. Germline V gives CDR1 MNHNS, CDR2 SASEGT. The CDR3 spans 16 residues. CDR3 DNA sequence: TGTGCCAGCAGTGAAGCGCCGGGGGGCTTCACAGATACGCAGTATTTT. Its translation: CASSEAPGGFTDTQYF.

The chain has TRBV27 and TRBJ2-5; 7 nucleotides align to TRBD2. CDR3 size: 18 residues. CDR1 MNHEY and CDR2 SMNVEV come from the germline V gene (reference sequence). The J segment lost 3 bases and the V segment lost 3 bases, leaving 16 bases of the junction unmatched. The CDR3 DNA sequence: TGTGCCAGCAGTTTTCTGGGGGAGCGGGATTTGTCAGAAGAGACCCAGTACTTC. It codes for CASSFLGERDLSEETQYF.

This chain links TRBV6-5 with TRBJ2-1; D call uncertain. Germline CDR1 MNHEY, CDR2 SVGAGI. The CDR3 sequence is 13 residues long. Trimming took off 0 bases at V and 5 bases at J, with 5 bases between the two ends. The CDR3 DNA follows: TGTGCCAGCAGTTACTCCCAGAACAATGAGCAGTTCTTC. It specifies CASSYSQNNEQFF.

This sequence joins TRBV4-3 and TRBJ2-5; TRBD1 matches at 8 bases. CDR1 LGHNA and CDR2 YSLEER come from the germline V gene. CDR3 size: 20 residues. V was pared by 2 bases and J by 4 bases, with 21 bases of the junction left unmatched. The CDR3 sequence is CASSQSRSTGVQYSGETQYF. The CDR3, as DNA: TGCGCCAGCAGCCAATCCCGGTCGACAGGGGTCCAGTATTCTGGAGAGACCCAGTACTTC.

This chain uses TRBV6-1 with TRBJ1-4; 7 nucleotides line up with TRBD1. V shed 4 bases and J 8 bases; nucleotides not matched to a gene: 7. The germline CDR1 and CDR2 sequences are MNHNS and SASEGT. The CDR3 is made up of 14 amino acids. CDR3 amino acids: CASSVRTGREKLFF. The CDR3 coding sequence is TGTGCCAGCAGTGTTAGGACAGGTCGAGAAAAACTGTTTTTT.

V is TRBV4-3 and J is TRBJ1-1; D is unclear. The CDR3 sequence is 13 residues long. CDR1 and CDR2 (germline): LGHNA, YSLEER. V was shortened by 0 bases and J by 11 bases, with 13 bases between the two germline ends. The CDR3, as DNA: TGCGCCAGCAGCCAAGATATGGGTGTGAGGGCTTTCTTT. It translates to CASSQDMGVRAFF.

The chain is built from TRBV7-3 and TRBJ2-3, with TRBD2 matching 13 bases. Germline CDR1 reads SGHTA; CDR2 reads FQGTGA. Losses at the gene ends were 5 bases for V and 3 bases for J; bases not matched to a gene: 8. The CDR3 is 17 residues long. CDR3 sequence reads: CASSPRRLAGGTDTQYF. In DNA, the CDR3 is TGTGCCAGCAGCCCCAGACGACTAGCGGGAGGAACAGATACGCAGTATTTT.

The chain carries TRBV11-1 and TRBJ2-7, with 8 nucleotides matching TRBD1. J was trimmed by 6 bases and V by 5 bases; bases with no gene match: 6. The CDR3 is 13 amino acids. CDR1 is SGHAT, CDR2 FQDESV, per germline (reference sequence). As DNA, the CDR3 is TGTGCCAGCAGCCTGGACAGGGCCAGCGAGCAGTACTTC. Translation gives CASSLDRASEQYF.

V usage is TRBV27 and J usage is TRBJ2-5, with 11 bases matching TRBD2. This CDR3 has 16 amino acids. Trimming removed 4 bases from V and 6 bases from J; junction bases left unmatched: 10. Germline V gene data show CDR1 as MNHEY and CDR2 as SMNVEV (reference sequence). In DNA, the CDR3 is TGTGCCAGCAGTTCCCCCACTAGCGGGAGAAAGAAGACCCAGTACTTC. This gives the protein CASSSPTSGRKKTQYF.

This clone was observed a handful of times. The chain couples TRBV6-5 to TRBJ2-2; 8 nucleotides line up with TRBD2. There are 15 residues in the CDR3. Per germline, CDR1 MNHEY and CDR2 SVGAGI. V lost 5 bases to trimming and J lost 3 bases; unmatched junction nucleotides: 5. The CDR3 loop is CASSPTSGHTGELFF. DNA of the CDR3: TGTGCCAGCAGTCCTACTAGCGGTCACACCGGGGAGCTGTTTTTT.

The chain couples TRBV14 to TRBJ2-2, with 8 bases identical to TRBD2. The J segment lost 8 bases and the V segment lost 1 base, leaving 12 bases of the junction unmatched. Germline V CDR1 and CDR2: SGHDN, FVKESK. There are 17 residues in the CDR3. The CDR3 DNA sequence: TGTGCCAGCAGCCAAGCTGAGGTAGCGGGGTCTATTGGGGAGCTGTTTTTT. It translates to CASSQAEVAGSIGELFF.

The CDR3 DNA reads TGTGCCAGCAGCCGCAAATTCAGGGGGCTCACGGACTACGAGCAGTACTTC. As protein: CASSRKFRGLTDYEQYF. V is TRBV4-2 and J is TRBJ2-7; 8 bases are a match to TRBD1. The CDR3 is 17 residues long. Per the germline V gene, CDR1 is LGHNA and CDR2 is YNFKEQ. The ends lost 4 bases at V and 3 bases at J; junction bases unmatched: 14.

The rearrangement links TRBV5-4 to TRBJ2-1; weak D call: TRBD2 (5 bases). V dropped 3 bases and J dropped 4 bases, with 20 bases sitting between them. Germline CDR1 SGHNT, CDR2 YYREEE (reference sequence). CDR3 length: 17 amino acids. The CDR3 loop reads CASSSVGLWGEYNEQFF. CDR3 nucleotide sequence: TGTGCCAGCAGCTCTGTTGGTTTGTGGGGAGAATACAATGAGCAGTTCTTC.

This clone has a handful of counts. The chain is built from TRBV19 and TRBJ1-3, with D unclear. V dropped 8 bases and J dropped 1 base, with 6 bases sitting between them. The CDR3 loop spans 12 amino acids. The germline V gene has CDR1 LNHDA and CDR2 SQIVND (reference sequence). In DNA form, the CDR3 reads TGTGCCAGTTCACATTCTGGAAACACCATATATTTT. Translating gives CASSHSGNTIYF. The variable domain in full, with the rest retrieved from reference TRBV19 and TRBJ1-3, is DGGITQSPKYLFRKEGQNVTLSCEQNLNHDAMYWYRQDPGQGLRLIYYSQIVNDFQKGDIAEGYSVSREKKESFPLTVTSAQKNPTAFYLCASSHSGNTIYFGEGSWLTVV.

This chain connects TRBV19 to TRBJ2-7; tentatively, D is TRBD1 (5 bases). CDR1 and CDR2 (germline): LNHDA, SQIVND (reference sequence). This CDR3 is built from 14 residues. The V and J ends lost 5 bases and 0 bases respectively, with 11 bases between them. The CDR3 DNA follows: TGTGCCAGTAGTTACAGGTTCAGCTCCTACGAGCAGTACTTC. Translated, it gives CASSYRFSSYEQYF.

The gene calls are TRBV2 and TRBJ2-7; 8 bases map to TRBD2. The CDR3 runs 15 residues. The V gene end was trimmed by 5 bases and the J gene end by 5 bases; junction bases not matched to a gene: 11. Germline values: CDR1 SNHLY, CDR2 FYNNEI. CDR3 nucleotides: TGTGCCAGCAGTTCGAGAGCGGGAGTGGGACACGAGCAGTACTTC. Translating gives CASSSRAGVGHEQYF.

This rearrangement joins TRBV13 to TRBJ2-1; 14 positions match TRBD2. The CDR3 loop spans 15 amino acids. The germline gives CDR1 PRHDT, CDR2 FYEKMQ (reference sequence). J was trimmed by 7 bases and V by 5 bases; bases with no gene match: 4. CDR3 nucleotides: TGTGCCAGCAGCCTCCGGACTAGCGGGAGGAATGAGCAGTTCTTC. Residues: CASSLRTSGRNEQFF.

The rearrangement links TRBV19 to TRBJ2-1; the match to TRBD2 covers 12 bases. V lost 7 bases to trimming and J lost 2 bases; unmatched junction nucleotides: 3. The germline gives CDR1 LNHDA, CDR2 SQIVND (reference sequence). This CDR3 has 15 amino acids. CDR3 coding DNA: TGTGCCAGTACTAGCGGGAGGGGTGCCTACAATGAGCAGTTCTTC. Amino acids: CASTSGRGAYNEQFF.

V is TRBV23-1 and J is TRBJ1-2; D unresolved. TRBV23-1 is assigned to the ORF class and has an uncertain function. There are 15 residues in the CDR3. V was pared by 0 bases and J by 5 bases, with 13 bases between. The CDR3 loop is CASSQSRPRAYGYTF. CDR3 sequence (DNA): TGCGCCAGCAGTCAATCGAGGCCGAGGGCGTATGGCTACACCTTC.

The J gene is TRBJ1-5, the V gene TRBV27; TRBD1 matches at 9 bases. The V gene's germline CDR1 is MNHEY and CDR2 SMNVEV (reference sequence). V dropped 6 bases and J dropped 6; count of bases not matched to a gene: 6. This CDR3 has 14 amino acids. The CDR3 here is CASSWTGEGQPQHF. The CDR3 nucleotides are TGTGCCAGCAGCTGGACAGGGGAAGGTCAGCCCCAGCATTTT.

The chain employs TRBV4-3 and TRBJ1-2; 7 nucleotides line up with TRBD1. Losses at the gene ends were 4 bases for V and 5 bases for J; bases not matched to a gene: 13. This CDR3 has 16 amino acids. Germline V gives CDR1 LGHNA, CDR2 YSLEER. The CDR3 reads CASSRVLGQRTYGYTF. The CDR3 DNA sequence: TGCGCCAGCAGCCGAGTCTTGGGACAGCGGACGTATGGCTACACCTTC.